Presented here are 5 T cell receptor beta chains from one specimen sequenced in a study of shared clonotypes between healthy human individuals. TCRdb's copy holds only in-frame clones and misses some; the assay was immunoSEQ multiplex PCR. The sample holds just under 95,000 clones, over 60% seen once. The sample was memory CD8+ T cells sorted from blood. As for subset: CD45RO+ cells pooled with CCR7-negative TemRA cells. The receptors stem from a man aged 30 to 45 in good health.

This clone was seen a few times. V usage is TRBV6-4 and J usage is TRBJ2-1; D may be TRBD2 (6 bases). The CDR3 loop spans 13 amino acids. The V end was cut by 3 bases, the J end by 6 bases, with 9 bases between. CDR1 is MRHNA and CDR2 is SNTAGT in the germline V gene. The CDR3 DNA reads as TGTGCCAGCAGTGAGGGGGACTTCAATGAGCAGTTCTTC. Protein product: CASSEGDFNEQFF.

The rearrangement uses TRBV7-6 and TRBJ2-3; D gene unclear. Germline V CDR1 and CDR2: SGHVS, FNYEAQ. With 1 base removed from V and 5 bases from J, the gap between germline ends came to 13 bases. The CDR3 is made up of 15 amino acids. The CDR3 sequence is CASSLGPLPRDTQYF. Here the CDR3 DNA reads TGTGCCAGCAGCTTAGGACCCTTACCTCGAGATACGCAGTATTTT.

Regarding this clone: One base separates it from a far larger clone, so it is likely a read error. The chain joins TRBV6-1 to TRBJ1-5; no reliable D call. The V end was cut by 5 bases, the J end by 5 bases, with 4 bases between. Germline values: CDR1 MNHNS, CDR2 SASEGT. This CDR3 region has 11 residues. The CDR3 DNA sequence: TGTGCCAGCAGTTCACATCAGCCCCAGCATTTT. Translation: CASSSHQPQHF.

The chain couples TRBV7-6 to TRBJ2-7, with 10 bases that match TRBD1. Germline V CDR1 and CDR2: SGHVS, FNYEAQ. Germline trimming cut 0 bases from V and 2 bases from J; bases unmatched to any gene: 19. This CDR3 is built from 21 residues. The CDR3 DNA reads TGTGCCAGCAGCTTAGCCCCCGACATCGTCCTGACAGGGGGCGCAACCTACGAGCAGTACTTC. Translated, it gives CASSLAPDIVLTGGATYEQYF. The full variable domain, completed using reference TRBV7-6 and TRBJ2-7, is GAGVSQSPRYKVTKRGQDVALRCDPISGHVSLYWYRQALGQGPEFLTYFNYEAQQDKSGLPNDRFSAERPEGSISTLTIQRTEQRDSAMYRCASSLAPDIVLTGGATYEQYFGPGTRLTVT.

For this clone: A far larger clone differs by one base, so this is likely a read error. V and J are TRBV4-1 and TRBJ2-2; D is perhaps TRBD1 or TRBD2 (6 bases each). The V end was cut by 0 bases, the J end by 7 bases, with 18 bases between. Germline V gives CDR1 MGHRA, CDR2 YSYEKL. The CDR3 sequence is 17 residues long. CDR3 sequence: CASSQERGQGRNGELFF. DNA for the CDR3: TGCGCCAGCAGCCAAGAACGTGGGCAGGGGAGGAACGGGGAGCTGTTTTTT.